The text below deals with one T cell receptor (beta chain). What it binds is not known. The data originate from a study of cytomegalovirus exposure and HLA in healthy donors. The study's findings and limits: For cytomegalovirus status, the classifier reportedly gave diagnoses with high specificity and sensitivity. Subsequent analysis revealed that first-cohort TCR clusters tended to co-occur in the 90 to 150 validation repertoires. The study designated around 150 TCR beta chains cytomegalovirus-associated.

Separation from the roughly 670-subject first cohort characterized the roughly 120-subject validation cohort, to which the donors belonged. This CDR3 has 14 residues. The germline V gene has CDR1 SNHLY and CDR2 FYNNEI. V shed 10 bases and J 7 bases; nucleotides not matched to a gene: 11. The repertoire was sequenced with immunoSEQ multiplex PCR; TCRdb's copy has only in-frame clones and lacks some. The table has around 250,000 clones, 90% seen once. The chain combines TRBV2 with TRBJ2-1, with 9 bases that match TRBD1. The specimen sequenced was PBMCs. The receptor was isolated from a woman in her late teens or twenties in good health and CMV-seronegative. CDR3 nucleotide sequence: TGTGCCACATATAGGGGACAGGGATTTAATGAGCAGTTCTTC. This gives the protein CATYRGQGFNEQFF.